This T cell receptor beta chain was captured in a study of CD8 T cells in ankylosing spondylitis. This clonotype was seen many times. The CDR3 has 12 amino acids. Germline loops: CDR1 SGHDN, CDR2 FVKESK. The germline V and J ends were trimmed by 2 bases and 7 bases, with 8 bases remaining between them. With molecular barcodes, quantitative 5'-RACE was used to make the TCR beta libraries. TCRdb re-called the 5' RACE reads with MiXCR, one entry per CDR3 protein. The table lists 190,000 or so distinct CDR3 sequences, more than 10% of them singletons, with 15% to 20% in the top ten. The rearrangement links TRBV14 to TRBJ1-1, with unresolved D. The sequenced material came from blood, either unsorted or a sorted T cell fraction (not recorded which). The clonotype originates from a male donor with ankylosing spondylitis or in good health (not recorded which). CDR3 sequence: CASSQWQYEAFF. The CDR3 DNA is TGTGCCAGCAGCCAATGGCAGTATGAAGCTTTCTTT.